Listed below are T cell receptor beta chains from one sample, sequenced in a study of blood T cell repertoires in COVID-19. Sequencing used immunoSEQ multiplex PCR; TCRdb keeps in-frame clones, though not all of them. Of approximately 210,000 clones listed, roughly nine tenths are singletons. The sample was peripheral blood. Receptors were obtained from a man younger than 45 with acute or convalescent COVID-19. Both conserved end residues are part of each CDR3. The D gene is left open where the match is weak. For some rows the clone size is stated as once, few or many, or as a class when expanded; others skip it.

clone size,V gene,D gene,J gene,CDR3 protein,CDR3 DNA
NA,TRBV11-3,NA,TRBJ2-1,CASRGGNEQFF,TGTGCCAGCAGAGGGGGCAATGAGCAGTTCTTC
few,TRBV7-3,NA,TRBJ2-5,CASSPRGSEETQYF,TGTGCCAGCAGCCCCCGAGGGAGTGAAGAGACCCAGTACTTC
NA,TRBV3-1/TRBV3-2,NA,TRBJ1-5,CASSQHSSNQPQHF,TGTGCCAGCAGCCAACACAGTTCCAATCAGCCCCAGCATTTT
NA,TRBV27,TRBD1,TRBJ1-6,CASSPRQGSYNSPLHF,TGTGCCAGCAGTCCGCGACAGGGCTCCTATAATTCACCCCTCCACTTT
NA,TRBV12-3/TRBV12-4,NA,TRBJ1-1,CASSLGPEAFF,TGTGCCAGCAGTTTGGGGCCCGAAGCTTTCTTT
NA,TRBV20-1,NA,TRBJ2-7,CSASLRRNYEQYF,TGCAGTGCTAGTCTCCGCAGGAACTACGAGCAGTACTTC
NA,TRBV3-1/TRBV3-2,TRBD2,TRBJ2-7,CASSLNPTSKTYEQYF,TGTGCCAGCAGCCTCAACCCGACTAGCAAAACCTACGAGCAGTACTTC
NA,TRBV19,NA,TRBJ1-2,CASSIPGQESYGYTF,TGTGCCAGTAGTATCCCGGGACAAGAGTCGTATGGCTACACCTTC
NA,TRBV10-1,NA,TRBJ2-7,CASSENQGYEQYF,TGCGCCAGCAGCGAAAATCAGGGTTACGAGCAGTACTTC
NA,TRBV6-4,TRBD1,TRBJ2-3,CASSDTTGTGGPLTTDTQYF,TGTGCCAGCAGTGACACGACCGGGACAGGGGGTCCTCTGACCACAGATACGCAGTATTTT
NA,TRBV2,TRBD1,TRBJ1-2,CASGRGYGYTF,TGTGCCAGCGGCAGGGGGTATGGCTACACCTTC
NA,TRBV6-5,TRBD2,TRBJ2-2,CASRVSGSTGELFF,TGTGCCAGCAGAGTTAGCGGGAGTACCGGGGAGCTGTTTTTT
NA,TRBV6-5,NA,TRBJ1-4,CASSTQGKLFF,TGTGCCAGCAGTACACAGGGAAAACTGTTTTTT
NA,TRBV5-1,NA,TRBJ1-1,CASSLGGGGGTEAFF,TGCGCCAGCAGCTTGGGGGGAGGAGGTGGCACTGAAGCTTTCTTT
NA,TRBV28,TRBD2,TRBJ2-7,CASRNYHSGNYEQYF,TGTGCCAGCCGAAACTATCATAGCGGGAACTACGAGCAGTACTTC
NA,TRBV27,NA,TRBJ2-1,CASSLSPGIYNEQFF,TGTGCCAGCAGTTTATCGCCCGGGATCTACAATGAGCAGTTCTTC
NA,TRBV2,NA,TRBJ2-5,CASSVQRPGETQYF,TGTGCCAGCAGTGTACAGCGCCCGGGGGAGACCCAGTACTTC
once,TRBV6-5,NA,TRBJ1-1,CASSPIGEAEAFF,TGTGCCAGCAGTCCAATAGGTGAGGCTGAAGCTTTCTTT
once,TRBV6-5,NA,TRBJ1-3,CASSREDSGNTIYF,TGTGCCAGCAGTAGAGAGGACTCTGGAAACACCATATATTTT
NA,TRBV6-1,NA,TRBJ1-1,CASSENSLNTEAFF,TGTGCCAGCAGTGAGAACAGTCTGAACACTGAAGCTTTCTTT
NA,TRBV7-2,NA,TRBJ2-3,CASSSGLSYMQYF,TGTGCCAGCAGCTCCGGACTGTCCTACATGCAGTATTTT
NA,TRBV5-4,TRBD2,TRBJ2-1,CASSLRLAGLYNEQFF,TGTGCCAGCAGCCTAAGACTAGCGGGACTTTACAATGAGCAGTTCTTC
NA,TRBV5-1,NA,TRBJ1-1,CASSLVLGGNTEAFF,TGCGCCAGCAGCTTGGTACTGGGAGGGAACACTGAAGCTTTCTTT
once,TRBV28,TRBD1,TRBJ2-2,CASKPQGVILAGELFF,TGTGCCAGCAAACCACAGGGGGTGATTTTGGCCGGGGAGCTGTTTTTT
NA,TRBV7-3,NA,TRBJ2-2,CASSPSPPGELFF,TGTGCCAGCAGCCCCAGTCCCCCCGGGGAGCTGTTTTTT
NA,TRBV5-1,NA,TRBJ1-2,CASSLSRDTLHIYGYTF,TGCGCCAGCAGCTTGTCTCGGGACACACTACATATCTATGGCTACACCTTC
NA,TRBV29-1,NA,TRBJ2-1,CSVRGLYEQFF,TGCAGCGTCCGGGGTCTGTATGAGCAGTTCTTC
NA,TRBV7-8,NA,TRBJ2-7,CASSSRAAYEQYF,TGTGCCAGCAGCTCCAGGGCGGCTTACGAGCAGTACTTC
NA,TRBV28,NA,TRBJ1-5,CASNPGVSLNQPQHF,TGTGCCAGCAACCCGGGGGTTAGCCTCAATCAGCCCCAGCATTTT
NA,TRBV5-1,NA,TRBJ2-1,CASSLTALYNEQFF,TGCGCCAGCAGCTTGACTGCCCTCTACAATGAGCAGTTCTTC
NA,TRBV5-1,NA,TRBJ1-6,CASSLAEVNSPLHF,TGCGCCAGCAGCTTGGCCGAGGTTAATTCACCCCTCCACTTT